The rows below give T cell receptor beta chains drawn from one sample of a study of beta chain features in type 1 diabetes. Data came from immunoSEQ multiplex PCR; TCRdb stores just in-frame clones and leaves some out. Of hundreds of thousands of clones in the sample, around 15% were seen once. The specimen sequenced was naive CD4+ T cells from blood. The origin of the receptors is a man aged 18-30 years in good health. Both conserved end residues are part of each CDR3. The D gene is left open where the match is weak. A row's size may be missing; if present it is once, few, many or a size class.

TRBJ1-1	TRBV19	NA	few	CASTAAHLNAGLAFF	TGTGCCAGTACGGCAGCTCACCTTAACGCGGGTCTAGCTTTCTTT
TRBJ2-6	TRBV19	NA	few	CASSFTGSGANVLTF	TGTGCCAGTAGTTTTACAGGCTCTGGGGCCAACGTCCTGACTTTC
TRBJ1-3	TRBV4-1	NA	few	CASSQAVGPRGAGNTIYF	TGCGCCAGCAGCCAGGCCGTGGGTCCCCGGGGAGCTGGAAACACCATATATTTT
TRBJ2-1	TRBV7-3	NA	NA	CASSSPAGGVNEQFF	TGTGCCAGCAGCTCCCCCGCCGGGGGAGTCAATGAGCAGTTCTTC
TRBJ2-1	TRBV21-1	NA	NA	CASRTGGKGSYNEQFF	TGTGCCAGCAGAACTGGCGGGAAGGGGTCCTACAATGAGCAGTTCTTC
TRBJ2-5	TRBV4-3	NA	few	CASSPGGKTQYF	TGCGCCAGCAGCCCAGGAGGAAAGACCCAGTACTTC
TRBJ2-7	TRBV23-1	NA	few	CASSQSHRENEQYF	TGCGCCAGCAGTCAATCACACAGGGAAAACGAGCAGTACTTC
TRBJ1-5	TRBV23-1	NA	few	CASRSGQFNQPQHF	TGCGCCAGCAGATCCGGGCAGTTCAATCAGCCCCAGCATTTT
TRBJ2-3	TRBV10-3	NA	many	CAISATTDTQYF	TGTGCCATCAGCGCCACCACAGATACGCAGTATTTT
TRBJ1-2	TRBV5-4	NA	few	CASSSVAGSNYGYTF	TGTGCCAGCAGCTCGGTGGCAGGGAGTAACTATGGCTACACCTTC
TRBJ2-7	TRBV4-1	NA	NA	CASSQDATVYEQYF	TGCGCCAGCAGCCAAGATGCGACAGTCTACGAGCAGTACTTC
TRBJ2-2	TRBV23-1	NA	NA	CASSQLGAPRSTGELFF	TGCGCCAGCAGTCAATTAGGAGCCCCGAGATCGACCGGGGAGCTGTTTTTT
TRBJ2-1	TRBV7-9	TRBD2	NA	CASSTTSGGISYNEQFF	TGTGCCAGCAGCACGACTAGCGGGGGGATTTCCTACAATGAGCAGTTCTTC
TRBJ1-5	TRBV7-8	TRBD1	NA	CASSAAGGVGNQPQHF	TGTGCCAGCAGCGCGGCAGGGGGCGTTGGCAATCAGCCCCAGCATTTT
TRBJ2-7	TRBV2	NA	NA	CASLQGPYEQYF	TGTGCCAGCCTGCAGGGTCCCTACGAGCAGTACTTC
TRBJ2-3	TRBV10-3	NA	NA	CAITGTERMDTQYF	TGTGCCATCACCGGGACTGAAAGGATGGATACGCAGTATTTT
TRBJ2-1	TRBV5-4	TRBD1	few	CASSQDRGRGNEQFF	TGTGCCAGCAGCCAAGACAGGGGGCGCGGGAATGAGCAGTTCTTC
TRBJ1-1	TRBV27	NA	NA	CASKQTNLNTEAFF	TGTGCCAGCAAACAGACGAACCTGAACACTGAAGCTTTCTTT
TRBJ2-7	TRBV4-3	NA	NA	CASSQEGSSYEQYF	TGCGCCAGCAGCCAAGAGGGGAGCTCCTACGAGCAGTACTTC
TRBJ2-7	TRBV18	NA	NA	CASSGTDGPEQYF	TGTGCCAGCTCCGGGACCGACGGTCCCGAGCAGTACTTC
TRBJ2-7	TRBV6-5	NA	NA	CASSYYQGVYEQYF	TGTGCCAGCAGTTACTACCAGGGCGTATACGAGCAGTACTTC
TRBJ1-1	TRBV9	NA	NA	CASSVVGENTEAFF	TGTGCCAGCAGCGTAGTTGGCGAGAACACTGAAGCTTTCTTT
TRBJ2-7	TRBV18	TRBD1	NA	CASSLDRGSSYEQYF	TGTGCCAGCTCACTGGACAGGGGAAGCTCCTACGAGCAGTACTTC
TRBJ1-3	TRBV13	NA	few	CASSPQASGNTIYF	TGTGCCAGCAGCCCACAGGCCTCTGGAAACACCATATATTTT
TRBJ2-3	TRBV2	NA	NA	CASSAGGSTDTQYF	TGTGCCAGCAGTGCGGGGGGCAGCACAGATACGCAGTATTTT
TRBJ1-2	TRBV28	NA	NA	CASSPRVEGYTF	TGTGCCAGCAGTCCGAGGGTGGAGGGCTACACCTTC
TRBJ2-3	TRBV5-4	NA	NA	CASSFRYTDTQYF	TGTGCCAGCAGCTTTAGGTACACAGATACGCAGTATTTT
TRBJ2-7	TRBV18	TRBD2	NA	CASSREGLSYEQYF	TGTGCCAGCTCACGGGAGGGGTTAAGTTACGAGCAGTACTTC
TRBJ2-1	TRBV7-9	TRBD2	few	CASTRTSGRALYNEQFF	TGTGCCAGCACCCGGACTAGCGGGCGGGCCTTATACAATGAGCAGTTCTTC
TRBJ2-7	TRBV18	TRBD1	few	CASSRTGASSYEQYF	TGTGCCAGCTCACGGACAGGGGCTAGCTCCTACGAGCAGTACTTC
TRBJ1-3	TRBV7-9	NA	few	CASSLAVSGNTIYF	TGTGCCAGCAGCTTAGCAGTCTCTGGAAACACCATATATTTT
TRBJ1-1	TRBV6-1	TRBD1	NA	CASSEGTGWAFF	TGTGCCAGCAGTGAAGGGACAGGATGGGCTTTCTTT
TRBJ1-1	TRBV10-3	NA	NA	CATQGRESNTEAFF	TGTGCCACACAGGGCAGGGAGTCGAACACTGAAGCTTTCTTT
TRBJ1-2	TRBV29-1	NA	few	CSVISGSNYGYTF	TGCAGCGTAATCTCGGGGTCGAACTATGGCTACACCTTC
TRBJ1-6	TRBV7-2	TRBD1	NA	CASSQGQGNSPLHF	TGTGCCAGCAGCCAGGGACAGGGAAATTCACCCCTCCACTTT
TRBJ2-7	TRBV4-2	NA	NA	CASSSQVTVDEQYF	TGTGCCAGCAGCTCACAGGTAACGGTGGACGAGCAGTACTTC
TRBJ2-7	TRBV5-1	NA	NA	CASSLGGAGEQYF	TGCGCCAGCAGCTTGGGAGGAGCTGGCGAGCAGTACTTC
TRBJ1-4	TRBV14	NA	few	CASSQVGLLWEKLFF	TGTGCCAGCAGCCAAGTAGGGCTACTGTGGGAAAAACTGTTTTTT
TRBJ2-1	TRBV9	TRBD2	few	CASSYRIAGGDYNEQFF	TGTGCCAGCAGCTATCGAATAGCGGGGGGAGACTACAATGAGCAGTTCTTC
TRBJ1-1	TRBV27	NA	NA	CASSLQGRPAFF	TGTGCCAGCAGTTTACAGGGGAGGCCGGCTTTCTTT